The 14 T cell receptor beta chains below come from one sample, sequenced in a study of cytomegalovirus exposure and HLA in healthy donors. The PCR was carried out with 60 Vbeta primers and 13 Jbeta primers. Repertoires were generated with immunoSEQ multiplex PCR, while TCRdb's copy carries only in-frame clones and drops some. The sample features 70,000 or so clones, with roughly 2.4% in its top ten. The sequenced sample was PBMCs. The receptors come from a female donor in good health and CMV-seropositive.

The CDR3 region is CASSQAGLAGGPSVNEQFF. The CDR3 DNA sequence: TGCGCCAGCAGCCAAGCTGGACTAGCGGGAGGGCCCTCCGTTAATGAGCAGTTCTTC. The chain joins TRBV4-1 to TRBJ2-1; the match to TRBD2 covers 15 bases. J gave up 7 bases and V 1 base, and 11 bases lay outside the gene matches. The CDR3 contains 19 residues. The V gene's germline CDR1 is MGHRA and CDR2 YSYEKL.

The chain combines TRBV7-8 with TRBJ2-3; 12 nucleotides agree with TRBD2. The J segment lost 0 bases and the V segment lost 1 base, leaving 11 bases of the junction unmatched. This CDR3 contains 20 residues. Germline assignment: CDR1 SGHVS and CDR2 FQNEAQ. CDR3 in amino acids: CASSLGEKGLAGPSTDTQYF. CDR3 nucleotides: TGTGCCAGCAGCTTAGGTGAGAAAGGACTAGCGGGACCGAGCACAGATACGCAGTATTTT.

V is TRBV4-3 and J is TRBJ1-6; D not resolved. The germline gives CDR1 LGHNA, CDR2 YSLEER. CDR3 size: 18 residues. Deletions cut 0 bases from V and 5 bases from J, with 17 bases between. CDR3 sequence reads: CASSQDRFEADDNSPLHF. As DNA, the CDR3 is TGCGCCAGCAGCCAAGACCGATTCGAGGCAGACGATAATTCACCCCTCCACTTT.

As regards this clone: The same CDR3 arises from other DNA sequences in this sample as well. The CDR3 DNA sequence: TGTGCCAGCTCACCACCAGGCGGGGGCAATCAGCCCCAGCATTTT. Its protein product is CASSPPGGGNQPQHF. V gene TRBV18 combines with J gene TRBJ1-5; D remains ambiguous. The ends were cut back, 0 bases at V and 2 bases at J, with 8 bases in the middle. This CDR3 has 15 amino acids. From germline, CDR1 is KGHSH and CDR2 LQKENI.

V usage is TRBV11-2 and J usage is TRBJ2-5; possibly TRBD1 for D (8 bases). CDR1 is SGHAT and CDR2 is FQNNGV in the germline V gene. The CDR3 has 15 residues. V gave up 1 base and J gave up 7 bases, with 16 bases separating them. Here the CDR3 DNA reads TGTGCCAGCAGCTTAGGGAGGACAGGGAGGGTGACCCAGTACTTC. It specifies CASSLGRTGRVTQYF.

The chain joins TRBV7-9 to TRBJ2-3; D is unclear. CDR1 is SEHNR and CDR2 is FQNEAQ in the germline V gene (reference sequence). The V end was cut by 5 bases, the J end by 1 base, with 13 bases between. This CDR3 region has 15 residues. CDR3 in amino acids: CASSLDTFRTDTQYF. The DNA for the CDR3 is TGTGCCAGCAGCCTCGACACTTTCCGCACAGATACGCAGTATTTT.

This chain joins TRBV19 and TRBJ1-1; possible D gene TRBD1, 6 bases. Trimming removed 5 bases from V and 5 bases from J, with 12 bases in between. Per germline, CDR1 LNHDA and CDR2 SQIVND (reference sequence). The CDR3 runs to 13 residues. CDR3 DNA sequence: TGTGCCAGTAGTTCGACAGGAGGAACTGAAGCTTTCTTT. It codes for CASSSTGGTEAFF.

The chain has TRBV4-3 and TRBJ2-7; tentative D call: TRBD1 (6 bases). With 3 bases removed from V and 3 bases from J, the gap between germline ends came to 15 bases. Germline V gene data show CDR1 as LGHNA and CDR2 as YSLEER. CDR3 size: 15 residues. This CDR3 reads CASSQGLQGFYEQYF. CDR3 DNA: TGCGCCAGCAGCCAGGGCTTACAGGGATTCTACGAGCAGTACTTC.

The CDR3 DNA sequence: TGTGCCAGAAGCCCACCCTGGACTAGCGGGAGGCCACCTCCTAGCACAGATACGCAGTATTTT. Protein: CARSPPWTSGRPPPSTDTQYF. The rearrangement joins TRBV5-3 to TRBJ2-3; the match to TRBD2 covers 14 bases. TRBV5-3 is sorted into the ORF group, with uncertain function. The CDR3 is 21 residues long. The trim removed 4 bases at V and 0 bases at J, leaving 16 bases unmatched.

V and J are TRBV18 and TRBJ1-1, with D maybe TRBD1 (6 bases). The germline gives CDR1 KGHSH, CDR2 LQKENI. The CDR3 is 16 residues long. V was clipped by 4 bases and J by 2 bases, with 17 bases between them. The CDR3 DNA reads TGTGCCAGCTCACTCAGGGCAGGGGAATTAAACACTGAAGCTTTCTTT. This codes for CASSLRAGELNTEAFF.

The chain has TRBV10-3 and TRBJ2-3; D is perhaps TRBD2 (5 bases). Trimming shortened V by 7 bases and J by 1 base, and 15 bases separated the two germline ends. This CDR3 comprises 15 residues. CDR1 and CDR2 from the germline V gene are ENHRY and SYGVKD. This CDR3 is CAITPAGGRTDTQYF. The CDR3 nucleotides are TGTGCCATCACTCCGGCAGGAGGTCGCACAGATACGCAGTATTTT.

The CDR3 DNA reads as TGTGCCAGCAGCTCGGGGGGGTGGACCACTGAAGCTTTCTTT. This codes for CASSSGGWTTEAFF. The chain combines TRBV7-6 with TRBJ1-1; D is possibly TRBD1 (5 bases). CDR3 size: 14 residues. CDR1 and CDR2 from the germline V gene are SGHVS and FNYEAQ. Trimming took off 4 bases at V and 4 bases at J, with 13 bases between the two ends.

V and J are TRBV28 and TRBJ1-1; unclear D gene. The CDR3 is 14 amino acids. The V end lost 4 bases, the J end lost 0 bases, and 9 bases lay between the germline ends. Germline CDR1 reads MDHEN; CDR2 reads SYDVKM. The CDR3 DNA sequence: TGTGCCAGCAGTTCTTTAATCGTGAACACTGAAGCTTTCTTT. Residues: CASSSLIVNTEAFF.

The V and J genes are TRBV4-3 and TRBJ2-5; D is perhaps TRBD1 (5 bases). The CDR3 length is 15 residues. Germline CDR1 reads LGHNA; CDR2 reads YSLEER. V was pared by 5 bases and J by 2 bases, with 15 bases between. CDR3 in amino acids: CASSMNFDSQETQYF. The CDR3 DNA is TGCGCCAGCAGCATGAATTTTGACAGTCAAGAGACCCAGTACTTC.